Listed here are 7 T cell receptor beta chains from one sample, sequenced in a study of T cells after yellow fever vaccination. TCRdb analysed the 5' RACE reads with MiXCR anew, one entry per CDR3 protein. Seen here are a few hundred thousand distinct CDR3 sequences, roughly 7% observed once, and the top ten hold roughly a sixth. The specimen was PBMCs, collected roughly 47 days after the first yellow fever vaccination. The receptors derive from a man aged 18 to 30 who received the YFV17D yellow fever vaccine.

V gene TRBV29-1 combines with J gene TRBJ2-5; 8 nucleotides agree with TRBD2. Germline V lookup: CDR1 SQVTM, CDR2 ANQGSEA. CDR3 length: 13 residues. J was trimmed by 5 bases and V by 7 bases; bases with no gene match: 9. The CDR3 sequence: CSAAGLVLETQYF. The CDR3 DNA sequence: TGCAGCGCCGCGGGACTAGTGTTGGAGACCCAGTACTTC.

Many counts were recorded for this clonotype. The genes are TRBV20-1 and TRBJ2-5; no clear D gene. V was trimmed by 1 base and J by 5 bases, leaving 5 bases between them. CDR3 length: 11 amino acids. Germline V gene data show CDR1 as DFQATT and CDR2 as SNEGSKA (reference sequence). In DNA form, the CDR3 reads TGCAGTGCTAGAGGTCCGGAGACCCAGTACTTC. The encoded protein is CSARGPETQYF.

About this clonotype: This may arise from a read error, as a much more abundant clone is one base away. This chain joins TRBV5-1 and TRBJ1-6, with D perhaps TRBD1 (6 bases). The CDR3 is 13 residues long. Germline values: CDR1 SGHRS, CDR2 YFSETQ. V lost 4 bases and J lost 10, with 12 bases in between. The CDR3: CASSNRAKSPLHF. CDR3 bases: TGCGCCAGCAGCAACAGGGCTAAATCACCCCTCCACTTT.

This clonotype was seen at least ten times. The chain links TRBV12-3 or TRBV12-4 to TRBJ1-2, with TRBD1 matching over 7 bases. Trimming removed 6 bases from V and 6 bases from J; junction bases left unmatched: 7. The CDR3 is 13 amino acids. The CDR3 nucleotides read TGTGCCAGCAGCCGACAGGGTTCCCATGGCTACACCTTC. This translates into CASSRQGSHGYTF.

The CDR3 coding sequence is TGCGCCAGCAGCCTACGGCTAGCGGGGGGATACAATGAGCAGTTCTTC. Protein: CASSLRLAGGYNEQFF. The chain couples TRBV5-1 to TRBJ2-1; TRBD2 matches at 11 bases. The germline V gene encodes CDR1 SGHRS and CDR2 YFSETQ. V trimming: 4 bases; J trimming: 4 bases; junction bases outside the gene matches: 7. CDR3 size: 16 residues.

Notes on this clonotype: A read error is possible here, since a much larger clone lies one base away. The rearrangement links TRBV29-1 to TRBJ2-3; no reliable D call. In germline, CDR1 is SQVTM, CDR2 ANQGSEA. This CDR3 comprises 13 residues. The CDR3 region is CSAGHWGQDTQSF. For the CDR3, the DNA is TGCAGCGCTGGTCATTGGGGTCAGGATACGCAGTCTTTT.

This clonotype was detected a few times. CDR3 DNA sequence: TGTGCCACCAGTGGGGCGGCACACTATGGCTACACCTTC. It codes for CATSGAAHYGYTF. V gene TRBV24-1 combines with J gene TRBJ1-2; no definite D call. This CDR3 is 13 amino acids long. Trimming cost V 5 bases and J 3 bases, with 9 bases left between them. Germline V CDR1 and CDR2: KGHDR, SFDVKD.